This TCR beta chain was sequenced for a study of CD8 T cells in Susac syndrome. After extraction with the RNeasy kit, about 0.5 to 1 ug of the RNA was reverse transcribed using random hexamers. TCRdb re-derived calls from the immunoSEQ multiplex PCR reads in MiXCR, one entry per CDR3 protein. Of 150,000 or so distinct CDR3 sequences in the sample, about 94% are singletons; the top ten hold more than 0.2%. The TEMRA cells underwent FACS enrichment, while the CD8+ and CD4+ T cells underwent negative isolation. The CDR3 runs 16 residues. Deletions cut 2 bases from V and 2 bases from J, with 10 bases between. Per germline, CDR1 MNHNS and CDR2 SASEGT.

The TCR was taken from a human donor with multiple sclerosis. The chain employs TRBV6-1 and TRBJ2-6, with D possibly matching TRBD2 (5 bases). The material sequenced was CD8+ T cells from PBMCs. The CDR3 is CASSEIVRAGANVLTF. CDR3 sequence (DNA): TGTGCCAGCAGTGAAATCGTGAGGGCTGGGGCCAACGTCCTGACTTTC.